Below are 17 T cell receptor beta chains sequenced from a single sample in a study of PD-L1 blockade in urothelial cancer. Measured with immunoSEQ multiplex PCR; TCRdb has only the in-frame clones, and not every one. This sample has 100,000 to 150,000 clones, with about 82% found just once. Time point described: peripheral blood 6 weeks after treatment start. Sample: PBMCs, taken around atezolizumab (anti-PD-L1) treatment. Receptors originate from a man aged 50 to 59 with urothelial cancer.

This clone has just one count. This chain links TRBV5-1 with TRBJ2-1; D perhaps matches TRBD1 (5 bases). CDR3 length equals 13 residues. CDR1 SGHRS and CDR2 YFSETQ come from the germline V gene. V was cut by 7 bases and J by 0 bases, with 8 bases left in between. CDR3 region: CASYQGSYNEQFF. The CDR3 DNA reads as TGCGCCAGCTACCAGGGCTCCTACAATGAGCAGTTCTTC.

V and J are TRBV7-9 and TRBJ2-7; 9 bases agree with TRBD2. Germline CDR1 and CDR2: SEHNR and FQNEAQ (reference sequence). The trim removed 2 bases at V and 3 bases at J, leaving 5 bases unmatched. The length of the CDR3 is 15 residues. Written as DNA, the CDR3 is TGTGCCAGCAGCTTAATGGCGGGAGGGAACTACGAGCAGTACTTC. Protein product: CASSLMAGGNYEQYF.

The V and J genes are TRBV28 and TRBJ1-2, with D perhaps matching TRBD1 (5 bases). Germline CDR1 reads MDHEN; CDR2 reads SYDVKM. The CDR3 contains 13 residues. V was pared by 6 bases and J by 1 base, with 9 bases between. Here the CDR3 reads CASSTDSNYGYTF. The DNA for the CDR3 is TGTGCCAGCAGCACCGACAGTAACTATGGCTACACCTTC.

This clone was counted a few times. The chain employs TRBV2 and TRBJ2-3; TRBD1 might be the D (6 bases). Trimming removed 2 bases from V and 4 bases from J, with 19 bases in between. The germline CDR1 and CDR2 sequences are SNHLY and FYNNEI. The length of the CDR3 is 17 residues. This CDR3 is CASSERRLDRNPDTQYF. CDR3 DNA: TGTGCCAGCAGTGAAAGGCGGTTGGACAGAAATCCAGATACGCAGTATTTT.

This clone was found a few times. The DNA for the CDR3 is TGTGCCAGCAGCCGAGGACTAGCGGGAGGGACCTACGAGCAGTACTTC. Translating it yields CASSRGLAGGTYEQYF. The chain uses TRBV7-9 and TRBJ2-7; 15 nucleotides match TRBD2. Germline trimming cut 5 bases from V and 2 bases from J; bases unmatched to any gene: 4. The germline V gene has CDR1 SEHNR and CDR2 FQNEAQ (reference sequence). There are 16 residues in the CDR3.

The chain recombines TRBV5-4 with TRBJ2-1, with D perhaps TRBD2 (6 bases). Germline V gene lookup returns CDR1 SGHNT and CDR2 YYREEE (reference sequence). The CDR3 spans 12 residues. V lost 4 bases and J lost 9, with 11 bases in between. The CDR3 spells CASSRLVSEQFF. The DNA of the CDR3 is TGTGCCAGCAGCCGACTAGTTAGTGAGCAGTTCTTC. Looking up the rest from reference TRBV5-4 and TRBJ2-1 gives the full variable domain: ETGVTQSPTHLIKTRGQQVTLRCSSQSGHNTVSWYQQALGQGPQFIFQYYREEENGRGNFPPRFSGLQFPNYSSELNVNALELDDSALYLCASSRLVSEQFFGPGTRLTVL.

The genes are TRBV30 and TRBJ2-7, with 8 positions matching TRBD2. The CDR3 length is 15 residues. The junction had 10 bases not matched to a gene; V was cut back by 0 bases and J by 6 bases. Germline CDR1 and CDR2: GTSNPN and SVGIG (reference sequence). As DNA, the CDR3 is TGTGCCTGGAGTGTACTAGGGACTAGTGATCGCGAGCAGTACTTC. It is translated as CAWSVLGTSDREQYF.

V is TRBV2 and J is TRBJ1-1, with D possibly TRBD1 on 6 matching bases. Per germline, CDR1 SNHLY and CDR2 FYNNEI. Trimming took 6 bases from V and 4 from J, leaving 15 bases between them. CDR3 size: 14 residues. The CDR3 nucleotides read TGTGCCAGCAGGAGAATAGGGACAACCACTGAAGCTTTCTTT. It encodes CASRRIGTTTEAFF.

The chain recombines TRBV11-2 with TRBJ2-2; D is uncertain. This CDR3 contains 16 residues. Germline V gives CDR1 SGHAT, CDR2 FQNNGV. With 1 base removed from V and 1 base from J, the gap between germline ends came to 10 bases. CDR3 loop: CASSLVGSGNTGELFF. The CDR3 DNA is TGTGCCAGCAGCTTAGTCGGCTCGGGGAACACCGGGGAGCTGTTTTTT. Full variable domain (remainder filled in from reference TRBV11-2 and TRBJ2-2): EAGVAQSPRYKIIEKRQSVAFWCNPISGHATLYWYQQILGQGPKLLIQFQNNGVVDDSQLPKDRFSAERLKGVDSTLKIQPAKLEDSAVYLCASSLVGSGNTGELFFGEGSRLTVL.

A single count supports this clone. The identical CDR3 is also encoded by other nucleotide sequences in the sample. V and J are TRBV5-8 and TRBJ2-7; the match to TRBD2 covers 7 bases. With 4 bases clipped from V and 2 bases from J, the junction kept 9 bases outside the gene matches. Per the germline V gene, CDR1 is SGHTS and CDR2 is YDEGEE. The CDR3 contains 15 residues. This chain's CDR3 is CASSQGLREPYEQYF. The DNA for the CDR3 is TGTGCCAGCAGCCAGGGACTAAGGGAACCCTACGAGCAGTACTTC.

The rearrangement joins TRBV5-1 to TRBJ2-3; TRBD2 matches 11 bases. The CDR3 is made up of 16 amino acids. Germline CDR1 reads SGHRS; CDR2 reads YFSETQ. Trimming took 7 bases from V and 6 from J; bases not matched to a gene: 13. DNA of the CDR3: TGCGCCAGCCATACCGGGACTAGCGGAGGTGTGGATACGCAGTATTTT. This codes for CASHTGTSGGVDTQYF.

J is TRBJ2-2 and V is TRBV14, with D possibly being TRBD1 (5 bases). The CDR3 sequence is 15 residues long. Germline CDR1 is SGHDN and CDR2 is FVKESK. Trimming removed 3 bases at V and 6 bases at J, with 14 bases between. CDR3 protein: CASSHQGQGPGELFF. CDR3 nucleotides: TGTGCCAGCAGCCATCAAGGCCAGGGTCCCGGGGAGCTGTTTTTT.

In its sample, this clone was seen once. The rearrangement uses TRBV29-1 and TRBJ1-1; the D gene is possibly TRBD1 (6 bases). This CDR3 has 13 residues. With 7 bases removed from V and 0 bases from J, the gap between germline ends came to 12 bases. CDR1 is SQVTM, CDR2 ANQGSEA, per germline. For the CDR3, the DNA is TGCAGCGCTAAGGACAGTATGAACACTGAAGCTTTCTTT. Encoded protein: CSAKDSMNTEAFF.

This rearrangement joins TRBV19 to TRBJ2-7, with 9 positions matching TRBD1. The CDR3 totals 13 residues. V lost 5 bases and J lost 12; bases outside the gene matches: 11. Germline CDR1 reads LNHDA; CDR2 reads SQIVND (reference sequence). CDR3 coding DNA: TGTGCCAGTAGTCGGACGGCGGGACAGGGTATGTACTTC. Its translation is CASSRTAGQGMYF. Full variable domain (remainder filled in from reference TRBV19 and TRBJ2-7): DGGITQSPKYLFRKEGQNVTLSCEQNLNHDAMYWYRQDPGQGLRLIYYSQIVNDFQKGDIAEGYSVSREKKESFPLTVTSAQKNPTAFYLCASSRTAGQGMYFGPGTRLTVT.

The CDR3: CASSLRGPILAGDPAAYNEQFF. CDR3 coding DNA: TGTGCCAGCAGCCTCAGGGGGCCGATACTAGCGGGAGACCCTGCGGCCTACAATGAGCAGTTCTTC. V usage is TRBV2 and J usage is TRBJ2-1; TRBD2 matches 11 bases. Per the germline V gene, CDR1 is SNHLY and CDR2 is FYNNEI. Trimming cost V 6 bases and J 2 bases; bases outside gene matches: 24. The CDR3 contains 22 residues.

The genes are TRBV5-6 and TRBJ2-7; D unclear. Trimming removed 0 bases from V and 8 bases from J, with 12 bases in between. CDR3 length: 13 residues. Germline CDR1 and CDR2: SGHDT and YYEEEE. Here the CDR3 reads CASSLAEASQQYF. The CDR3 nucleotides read TGTGCCAGCAGCTTGGCCGAGGCTTCCCAGCAGTACTTC.

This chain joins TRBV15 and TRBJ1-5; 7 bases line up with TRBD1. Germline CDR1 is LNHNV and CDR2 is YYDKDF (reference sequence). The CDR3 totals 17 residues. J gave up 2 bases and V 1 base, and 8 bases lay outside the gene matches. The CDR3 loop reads CATSRASGTVGNQPQHF. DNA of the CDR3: TGTGCCACCAGCAGAGCGTCCGGGACAGTGGGCAATCAGCCCCAGCATTTT.